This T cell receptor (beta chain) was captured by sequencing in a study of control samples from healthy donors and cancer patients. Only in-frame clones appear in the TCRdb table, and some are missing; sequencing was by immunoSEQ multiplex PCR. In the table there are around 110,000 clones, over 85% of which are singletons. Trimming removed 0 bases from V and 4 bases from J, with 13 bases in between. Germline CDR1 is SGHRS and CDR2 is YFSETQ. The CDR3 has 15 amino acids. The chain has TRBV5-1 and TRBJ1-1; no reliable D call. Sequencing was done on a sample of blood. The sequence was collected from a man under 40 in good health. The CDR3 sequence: CASSLEGQSATEAFF. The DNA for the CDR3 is TGCGCCAGCAGCTTGGAAGGCCAGTCTGCCACTGAAGCTTTCTTT.